Presented here are 20 T cell receptor beta chains from one specimen sequenced in a study of T cells in tumors after PD-1 blockade. Assay used: immunoSEQ multiplex PCR; TCRdb lists only in-frame clones, some missing. The table has approximately 47,000 clones, roughly 80% seen once; the top ten hold under 5%. Here the sequenced sample was PBMCs, taken before anti-PD-1 treatment. The receptor set was obtained from a human donor with basal cell carcinoma.

This chain joins TRBV5-1 and TRBJ2-5; 10 nucleotides match TRBD2. Unmatched junction bases numbered 9, after V lost 3 bases and J lost 4 bases. The CDR3 contains 16 residues. Germline CDR1 reads SGHRS; CDR2 reads YFSETQ. CDR3 nucleotide sequence: TGCGCCAGCAGCTCCCTAGCGGGGGTATCGGGAGAGACCCAGTACTTC. Protein: CASSSLAGVSGETQYF.

The chain combines TRBV6-2 or TRBV6-3 with TRBJ1-6, with D unclear. Germline CDR1 and CDR2: MNHEY and SVGEGT. Trimming stripped 5 bases from V and 1 base from J, with 12 bases between. The CDR3 covers 16 residues. The CDR3 coding sequence is TGTGCCAGCAGTAAAGAACCGGGGTCCTATAATTCACCCCTCCACTTT. Translation: CASSKEPGSYNSPLHF.

This rearrangement joins TRBV29-1 to TRBJ2-6; TRBD1 matches 10 bases. The CDR3 runs 15 residues. V dropped 4 bases and J dropped 1; count of bases not matched to a gene: 1. Germline loops: CDR1 SQVTM, CDR2 ANQGSEA. The CDR3 is CSVGTGGSGANVLTF. The CDR3 bases are TGCAGCGTTGGGACAGGGGGTTCTGGGGCCAACGTCCTGACTTTC.

The chain is built from TRBV5-6 and TRBJ1-1, with no clear D. Trimming removed 2 bases at V and 0 bases at J, with 11 bases between. This CDR3 has 15 amino acids. The germline CDR1 and CDR2 sequences are SGHDT and YYEEEE. The CDR3 protein is CASSFRTVLNTEAFF. The DNA of the CDR3 is TGTGCCAGCAGCTTTCGAACAGTACTGAACACTGAAGCTTTCTTT. The variable domain in full, completed from reference TRBV5-6 and TRBJ1-1, reads DAGVTQSPTHLIKTRGQQVTLRCSPKSGHDTVSWYQQALGQGPQFIFQYYEEEERQRGNFPDRFSGHQFPNYSSELNVNALLLGDSALYLCASSFRTVLNTEAFFGQGTRLTVV.

The chain employs TRBV9 and TRBJ2-2; D gene uncertain. V lost 0 bases to trimming and J lost 0 bases, with 9 bases between them. The CDR3 is 16 residues long. Germline V CDR1 and CDR2: SGDLS, YYNGEE. The CDR3 sequence is CASSVGFTANTGELFF. The CDR3 DNA reads as TGTGCCAGCAGCGTAGGATTTACAGCGAACACCGGGGAGCTGTTTTTT.

The chain combines TRBV4-1 with TRBJ2-1; D uncertain. The V gene's germline CDR1 is MGHRA and CDR2 YSYEKL. V lost 4 bases to trimming and J lost 8 bases, with 18 bases between them. This CDR3 has 15 residues. CDR3 residues: CASSPTATSTHEQFF. In nucleotides, the CDR3 is TGCGCCAGCAGCCCAACCGCCACCTCCACACATGAGCAGTTCTTC.

The rearrangement uses TRBV7-8 and TRBJ1-1; perhaps TRBD1 as D (5 bases). V gave up 1 base and J gave up 2 bases, with 8 bases separating them. This CDR3 has 14 residues. CDR1 is SGHVS, CDR2 FQNEAQ, per germline. CDR3 sequence reads: CASSLGQGNTEAFF. The CDR3, as DNA: TGTGCCAGCAGCTTAGGTCAGGGAAACACTGAAGCTTTCTTT.

The chain joins TRBV6-6 to TRBJ1-1; no clear D. The V gene's germline CDR1 is MNHNY and CDR2 SVGAGI (reference sequence). V lost 5 bases and J lost 12, with 13 bases in between. This CDR3 region has 11 residues. The CDR3 protein is CASSGHISPFF. DNA of the CDR3: TGTGCCAGCAGTGGCCACATTTCACCTTTCTTT.

This clone was recorded once. This sequence joins TRBV6-6 and TRBJ2-5; 8 positions match TRBD1. The germline V gene has CDR1 MNHNY and CDR2 SVGAGI (reference sequence). This CDR3 has 14 residues. After removal of 6 bases from V and 4 bases from J, the junction contained 7 bases not matched to a gene. The CDR3 nucleotides are TGTGCCAGCAGCCAGAGGACAGGGCGAGAGACCCAGTACTTC. Residues: CASSQRTGRETQYF.

The chain combines TRBV6-6 with TRBJ2-7, with D possibly being TRBD2 (5 bases). Trimming shortened V by 0 bases and J by 6 bases, and 9 bases separated the two germline ends. Germline V gene lookup returns CDR1 MNHNY and CDR2 SVGAGI (reference sequence). The length of the CDR3 is 13 residues. The CDR3 bases are TGTGCCAGCAGTTACTCTGGAGGAGGCGAGCAGTACTTC. This sequence encodes CASSYSGGGEQYF.

This clone was detected only once. The J gene is TRBJ2-7, the V gene TRBV4-2, with 9 bases fitting TRBD2. The CDR3 has 17 amino acids. The germline V gene encodes CDR1 LGHNA and CDR2 YNFKEQ. V was pared by 4 bases and J by 3 bases, with 13 bases of the junction left unmatched. The CDR3 nucleotides are TGTGCCAGCAGCCCGAACAGGGCCGCTAGCGGGGACTACGAGCAGTACTTC. Its protein is CASSPNRAASGDYEQYF.

The genes are TRBV19 and TRBJ2-1; TRBD2 matches 9 bases. The V segment lost 1 base and the J segment 7 bases; nucleotides outside the gene matches: 5. From germline, CDR1 is LNHDA and CDR2 SQIVND (reference sequence). This CDR3 is 15 amino acids long. CDR3: CASSIGGGARNEQFF. For the CDR3, the DNA is TGTGCCAGTAGTATAGGCGGGGGGGCGAGGAATGAGCAGTTCTTC.

The chain couples TRBV3-1 (or the pseudogene TRBV3-2) to TRBJ2-3; the D gene is possibly TRBD2 (5 bases). Germline CDR1 reads LGHDT; CDR2 reads YNNKEL (reference sequence). CDR3 length: 15 residues. V was pared by 1 base and J by 0 bases, with 8 bases between. The CDR3 sequence is CASSQGRRSTDTQYF. Written as DNA, the CDR3 is TGTGCCAGCAGCCAAGGGAGGCGGAGCACAGATACGCAGTATTTT.

The chain joins TRBV2 to TRBJ1-5; TRBD1 agrees at 8 bases. V lost 9 bases and J lost 2; bases outside the gene matches: 0. The germline CDR1 and CDR2 sequences are SNHLY and FYNNEI. The CDR3 contains 12 residues. The CDR3 DNA reads as TGTGCCAGACAGGGGGGCAATCAGCCCCAGCATTTT. Translated, it gives CARQGGNQPQHF.

This chain connects TRBV5-5 to TRBJ1-3; perhaps TRBD1 as D (6 bases). The CDR3 is made up of 16 amino acids. CDR1 and CDR2 (germline): SGHKS, YYEKEE (reference sequence). Trimming stripped 0 bases from V and 2 bases from J, with 12 bases between. As DNA, the CDR3 is TGTGCCAGCAGCTTGGCGGGGGCGGATCCTGGAAACACCATATATTTT. Protein sequence: CASSLAGADPGNTIYF.

V and J are TRBV7-9 and TRBJ2-3, with 9 bases fitting TRBD2. Germline lookup yields CDR1 SEHNR and CDR2 FQNEAQ (reference sequence). With V trimmed by 7 bases and J by 0 bases, 11 bases remained unmatched. This CDR3 region has 17 residues. CDR3 in DNA: TGTGCCAGCACCCAGGGGACGCGGGGGGGTAGCACAGATACGCAGTATTTT. Protein sequence: CASTQGTRGGSTDTQYF.

This chain links TRBV19 with TRBJ2-2; 7 bases align to TRBD2. The junction had 8 bases not matched to a gene; V was cut back by 0 bases and J by 1 base. Germline CDR1 LNHDA, CDR2 SQIVND (reference sequence). The CDR3 runs 18 residues. In DNA, the CDR3 is TGTGCCAGTAGTATAGATGGAAGGGGCGGGGGGAACACCGGGGAGCTGTTTTTT. Its protein is CASSIDGRGGGNTGELFF.

J is TRBJ2-1 and V is TRBV27; TRBD2 matches 9 bases. Germline values: CDR1 MNHEY, CDR2 SMNVEV (reference sequence). After removal of 6 bases from V and 0 bases from J, the junction contained 3 bases not matched to a gene. CDR3 length: 15 residues. The CDR3 region has the DNA TGTGCCAGCAGGAGCGGGGGGTCCTCCTACAATGAGCAGTTCTTC. This gives the protein CASRSGGSSYNEQFF.

This chain joins TRBV6-5 and TRBJ1-2; weak D call: TRBD1 (6 bases). The CDR3 sequence is 13 residues long. Germline-derived CDR1 and CDR2 are MNHEY and SVGAGI. V shed 8 bases and J shed 6 bases, with 16 bases lying between them. The CDR3 loop reads CASASQGFHGYTF. The CDR3 DNA reads TGTGCCAGCGCGTCGCAGGGGTTTCATGGCTACACCTTC.

The V and J genes are TRBV3-1 (or the pseudogene TRBV3-2) and TRBJ2-1, with 7 bases lining up with TRBD1. Unmatched junction bases numbered 2, after V lost 0 bases and J lost 3 bases. The CDR3 consists of 15 residues. Germline CDR1 reads LGHDT; CDR2 reads YNNKEL (reference sequence). The CDR3 DNA sequence: TGTGCCAGCAGCCAAGAGGGACAGAACTACAATGAGCAGTTCTTC. Translated: CASSQEGQNYNEQFF.